The next 9 T cell receptor beta chains were all read from a single sample in a study of identical twins. One entry per CDR3 protein, called by TCRdb with MiXCR from the 5' RACE reads. The table shows around 470,000 distinct CDR3 sequences, with approximately 15% occurring only once. This sample was also put to use in a study of yellow fever vaccine responses in identical twins.

What was sequenced was CD4+ T cells sorted from blood. The receptors here all came from a woman younger than 30 in good health.

V is TRBV5-1 and J is TRBJ2-7; TRBD1 is a possible D gene (5 bases). The CDR3 has 14 amino acids. Germline V gene sequence: CDR1 SGHRS, CDR2 YFSETQ. V lost 2 bases and J 6 bases, leaving 15 bases between the germline ends. CDR3 amino acids: CASSFPGTGLEQYF. Here the CDR3 DNA reads TGCGCCAGCAGCTTCCCAGGAACAGGCCTCGAGCAGTACTTC.

In this sample, this clonotype turned up a few times. The CDR3 nucleotides are TGTGCCAGCAGTGATGGACTAGCGGGCCTGAACACCGGGGAGCTGTTTTTT. Its translation is CASSDGLAGLNTGELFF. The gene calls are TRBV2 and TRBJ2-2; TRBD2 matches 11 bases. Germline V lookup: CDR1 SNHLY, CDR2 FYNNEI. CDR3 length: 17 amino acids. V was pared by 3 bases and J by 1 base, with 4 bases of the junction left unmatched.

There are a few counts of this clonotype. This chain links TRBV5-1 with TRBJ2-5, with D perhaps matching TRBD1 (6 bases). Looked up from germline, CDR1 is SGHRS and CDR2 is YFSETQ. The CDR3 has 13 amino acids. The V end lost 4 bases, the J end lost 3 bases, and 10 bases lay between the germline ends. CDR3 sequence: CASSVSGEETQYF. The CDR3 nucleotides are TGCGCCAGCAGCGTTTCAGGGGAAGAGACCCAGTACTTC.

This clonotype was found a few times. This chain uses TRBV29-1 with TRBJ2-5, with D unclear. In germline, CDR1 is SQVTM, CDR2 ANQGSEA. This CDR3 region has 11 residues. The V gene lost 4 bases and the J gene lost 1 base, with 4 bases spanning the gap. CDR3 bases: TGCAGCGTTGTGGGCCAAGAGACCCAGTACTTC. Protein product: CSVVGQETQYF.

This clonotype has a handful of counts. This chain connects TRBV29-1 to TRBJ2-7; D may correspond to TRBD1 or TRBD2 (5 bases each). This CDR3 has 12 amino acids. Germline CDR1 and CDR2: SQVTM and ANQGSEA. V was shortened by 4 bases and J by 3 bases, with 10 bases between the two germline ends. The CDR3 spells CSVVRDDYEQYF. CDR3 DNA sequence: TGCAGCGTTGTCCGGGACGACTACGAGCAGTACTTC.

The rearrangement joins TRBV2 to TRBJ2-4; D possibly matches TRBD1 or TRBD2 (5 bases each). The CDR3 runs 15 residues. The V gene lost 7 bases and the J gene lost 3 bases, with 16 bases spanning the gap. Per germline, CDR1 SNHLY and CDR2 FYNNEI. CDR3 amino acids: CASNRDGTVKNIQYF. The CDR3 nucleotides read TGTGCCAGCAATCGGGACGGGACGGTCAAAAACATTCAGTACTTC.

This clonotype has a handful of counts. The rearrangement joins TRBV7-9 to TRBJ2-3; D may be TRBD1 or TRBD2 (5 bases each). Germline CDR1 is SEHNR and CDR2 is FQNEAQ (reference sequence). The V end lost 4 bases, the J end lost 2 bases, and 13 bases lay between the germline ends. The CDR3 runs to 15 residues. The DNA of the CDR3 is TGTGCCAGCAGCTCCCCCGGGACCCACACAGATACGCAGTATTTT. It codes for CASSSPGTHTDTQYF. Supplemented by reference TRBV7-9 and TRBJ2-3, the full variable domain reads DTGVSQNPRHKITKRGQNVTFRCDPISEHNRLYWYRQTLGQGPEFLTYFQNEAQLEKSRLLSDRFSAERPKGSFSTLEIQRTEQGDSAMYLCASSSPGTHTDTQYFGPGTRLTVL.

This clonotype came up a few times. The chain has TRBV15 and TRBJ2-3; TRBD2 matches at 11 bases. The CDR3 is made up of 13 amino acids. The junction had 2 bases not matched to a gene; V was cut back by 8 bases and J by 4 bases. The germline V gene encodes CDR1 LNHNV and CDR2 YYDKDF (reference sequence). The CDR3: CATLAGGADTQYF. CDR3 sequence (DNA): TGTGCCACCCTAGCGGGGGGAGCAGATACGCAGTATTTT.

The chain joins TRBV28 to TRBJ1-5, with D possibly TRBD1 on 6 matching bases. V shed 6 bases and J shed 3 bases, with 12 bases lying between them. The germline V gene has CDR1 MDHEN and CDR2 SYDVKM. CDR3 size: 14 residues. The CDR3 protein is CASSPDSPNQPQHF. CDR3 sequence (DNA): TGTGCCAGCAGCCCGGACAGCCCCAATCAGCCCCAGCATTTT.